One and the same sample provided the 9 T cell receptor beta chains below, sequenced in a study of blood T cell repertoires in COVID-19. TCRdb's copy holds only in-frame clones and misses some; the assay was immunoSEQ multiplex PCR. The sample contains roughly 420,000 clones, roughly 90% of which appear only once. Sequences were obtained from PBMCs or T cells enriched from blood (not recorded which). The receptors come from a woman aged 30 to 39 with acute COVID-19.

V gene TRBV12-2 combines with J gene TRBJ1-3; TRBD1 reflects the table's D call only, with no check against the DNA. TRBV12-2 corresponds to a pseudogene. The CDR3 is made up of 10 amino acids. The DNA of the CDR3 is TGTGCAAGTCGCATTGGACAGGGTTATTTT. This sequence encodes CASRIGQGYF.

V is TRBV5-1 and J is TRBJ2-5, with no clear D. CDR3 length: 16 residues. Germline-derived CDR1 and CDR2 are SGHRS and YFSETQ. The V and J ends lost 1 base and 1 base respectively, with 14 bases between them. For the CDR3, the DNA is TGCGCCAGCAGCTTGCTACACGGCAGAGGCCAAGAGACCCAGTACTTC. Translation gives CASSLLHGRGQETQYF.

The chain carries TRBV27 and TRBJ2-1; a weak D match, TRBD2 (5 bases). This CDR3 region has 15 residues. CDR1 is MNHEY and CDR2 is SMNVEV in the germline V gene (reference sequence). Trimming removed 6 bases at V and 6 bases at J, with 18 bases between. CDR3 protein: CASREWGVEGNEQFF. CDR3 sequence (DNA): TGTGCCAGCAGGGAGTGGGGAGTAGAGGGCAATGAGCAGTTCTTC.

Only one count was recorded for this clone. The chain links TRBV24-1 to TRBJ2-1; D possibly corresponds to TRBD1 (6 bases). V was clipped by 4 bases and J by 0 bases, with 21 bases between them. CDR3 length equals 19 residues. Germline V gives CDR1 KGHDR, CDR2 SFDVKD. The CDR3 nucleotides read TGTGCCACCAGTGACCCCGACAGGTCCCTAAGAAGCTCCTACAATGAGCAGTTCTTC. It yields the protein CATSDPDRSLRSSYNEQFF.

The chain is built from TRBV24-1 and TRBJ1-5; 9 nucleotides align to TRBD1. After removal of 3 bases from V and 5 bases from J, the junction contained 13 bases not matched to a gene. The germline V gene encodes CDR1 KGHDR and CDR2 SFDVKD. This CDR3 spans 18 amino acids. This chain's CDR3 is CATSDLIRDRDVYQPQHF. The CDR3 region has the DNA TGTGCCACCAGTGATCTTATCCGGGACAGGGATGTATATCAGCCCCAGCATTTT.

This clone was seen just once. The chain recombines TRBV5-1 with TRBJ1-2; 7 bases agree with TRBD1. The CDR3 covers 14 residues. V was clipped by 2 bases and J by 4 bases; unmatched bases: 5. Germline-derived CDR1 and CDR2 are SGHRS and YFSETQ. DNA of the CDR3: TGCGCCAGCAGCTTAATCAGGGGGACCTATGGCTACACCTTC. It specifies CASSLIRGTYGYTF.

The chain joins TRBV7-2 to TRBJ1-5, with 8 bases that match TRBD1. The length of the CDR3 is 15 residues. V gave up 3 bases and J gave up 6 bases; unmatched junction bases: 7. Germline CDR1 SGHTA, CDR2 FQGNSA. Here the CDR3 DNA reads TGTGCCAGCAGCTTCACAGGGGGAGGTGTTCAGCCCCAGCATTTT. Translating gives CASSFTGGGVQPQHF.

The V and J genes are TRBV7-8 and TRBJ1-1; 9 bases agree with TRBD1. Trimming removed 5 bases from V and 3 bases from J; junction bases left unmatched: 7. The germline V gene has CDR1 SGHVS and CDR2 FQNEAQ. This CDR3 is 15 amino acids long. The CDR3 coding sequence is TGTGCCAGCAGCGCCACGACAGGGGGAGACACTGAAGCTTTCTTT. As protein: CASSATTGGDTEAFF.

This clone was detected only a few times. The genes are TRBV24-1 and TRBJ1-5; the match to TRBD1 covers 12 bases. The CDR3 consists of 17 residues. Germline CDR1 reads KGHDR; CDR2 reads SFDVKD. V shed 4 bases and J 4 bases; nucleotides not matched to a gene: 7. In nucleotides, the CDR3 is TGTGCCACCAGTGACGCCCGGGGACAGGGGGCGAATCAGCCCCAGCATTTT. Protein: CATSDARGQGANQPQHF.